This paragraph covers one T cell receptor (beta chain) sequence. This record comes from a study of blood T cell repertoires in COVID-19. Study in general: The study drew acute and convalescent COVID-19 samples from the United States, Italy and Spain. Sample material is recorded as cDNA or gDNA derived from T cells, B-cell-depleted T cells, or PBMCs.

This CDR3 spans 18 amino acids. V dropped 0 bases and J dropped 5 bases, with 23 bases sitting between them. The V gene's germline CDR1 is SGHRS and CDR2 YFSETQ. Original processing notes: Reference gene primer amplification gave nucleated cell count estimates. Using immunoSEQ multiplex PCR, the repertoire was profiled, and TCRdb retains in-frame clones only, with some absent. V, J and clone size reflect that table, while D and trimming were determined from the DNA. This sample has roughly 88,000 clones, with about nine tenths found just once. The J gene is TRBJ2-5, the V gene TRBV5-1, with a possible D match to TRBD2 (8 bases). Sequenced input: peripheral blood. This TCR was sampled from a woman aged 45-65 years in a cohort sampled during active COVID-19. CDR3 loop: CASSLARQGLEFMETQYF. CDR3 DNA: TGCGCCAGCAGCTTGGCTAGACAGGGACTAGAATTTATGGAGACCCAGTACTTC.